A single T cell receptor (beta chain) is shown here with its context. The antigen is unknown. CDR3 length equals 14 residues. Trimming took off 4 bases at V and 4 bases at J, with 14 bases between the two ends. Germline CDR1 and CDR2: ENHRY and SYGVKD. This entry comes from a study of T cell responses to AZD1222 COVID-19 vaccine. Overall study results and limits: Baseline seropositivity characterized only six AZD1222 recipients. Once two AZD1222 doses were given, Spike-specific TCR breadth and depth went up.

Profiling relied on immunoSEQ multiplex PCR, and the TCRdb table lists in-frame clones only, not all of them. Here the sample spans 150,000 to 160,000 clones, about 88% being singletons. The sequenced sample was peripheral blood, obtained on day 0 of AZD1222 vaccination. This rearrangement joins TRBV10-3 to TRBJ2-7; D is perhaps TRBD2 (6 bases). The sequence came from an adult in good health. In nucleotides, the CDR3 is TGTGCCATCAGTGTGACAGTGGGAGGATACGAGCAGTACTTC. Translation gives CAISVTVGGYEQYF.